These T cell receptor beta chains were read from a single sample in a study of breast tumors, draining lymph nodes, adjacent tissues. From the multiplex PCR reads, TCRdb called clonotypes with MiXCR, one entry per CDR3 protein. Of about 230,000 distinct CDR3 sequences detected, about a third appear once; the ten largest clones hold more than 1.3%. The sample was axillary lymph node tissue. These receptors all stem from a female donor with breast cancer. Some clones in this sample may be carry-over from other donors' samples. The CDR3 runs from the conserved cysteine through the conserved F or W. D genes are given only for firm matches. Only some rows state a clone size, as once, few, many or a class for expanded clones.

j_call,d_call,v_call,clone_size,cdr3_aa,cdr3_nt
TRBJ2-7,NA,TRBV20-1,many,CSARDRGPSYEQYF,TGCAGTGCTAGAGACAGGGGTCCCTCCTACGAGCAGTACTTC
TRBJ1-5,TRBD1,TRBV7-2,many,CASSLDRGVNQPQHF,TGTGCCAGCAGCTTAGACAGGGGAGTCAATCAGCCCCAGCATTTT
TRBJ2-5,TRBD2,TRBV24-1,many,CARDTSVPRETQYF,TGTGCCAGAGATACTAGCGTCCCTCGGGAGACCCAGTACTTC
TRBJ2-3,TRBD2,TRBV19,many,CASRARGRTDTQYF,TGTGCCAGTAGGGCCCGCGGGAGAACAGATACGCAGTATTTT
TRBJ2-2,TRBD1,TRBV20-1,many,CSARPQGWGELFF,TGCAGTGCTAGACCACAGGGGTGGGGGGAGCTGTTTTTT
TRBJ1-1,NA,TRBV7-9,NA,CAGSLAGTKGTEAFF,TGTGCCGGCAGCTTAGCCGGGACTAAAGGGACTGAAGCTTTCTTT
TRBJ1-4,NA,TRBV28,few,CASTTTNEKLLF,TGTGCCAGCACAACAACTAATGAAAAACTGCTTTTT
TRBJ1-5,NA,TRBV10-2,NA,CASSEGDSNQPRHF,TGCGCCAGCAGTGAAGGAGATAGCAATCAGCCCCGGCATTTT
TRBJ2-7,TRBD2,TRBV20-1,few,CSARVRASGTYYSYEQYF,TGCAGTGCTAGAGTGAGGGCTAGCGGGACATACTACTCCTACGAGCAGTACTTC
TRBJ1-2,TRBD1,TRBV3-1,many,CASSQRGGGGGYTF,TGTGCCAGCAGCCAAAGGGGAGGGGGCGGCGGCTACACCTTC
TRBJ2-7,NA,TRBV29-1,many,CSVTPGDEQYF,TGCAGCGTAACCCCAGGTGACGAGCAGTACTTC
TRBJ2-2,NA,TRBV5-1,many,CASSLDGEKNTGELFF,TGCGCCAGCAGCTTGGATGGGGAGAAAAACACCGGGGAGCTGTTTTTT
TRBJ1-1,NA,TRBV29-1,NA,CSVQNTEAFF,TGCAGCGTGCAGAACACTGAAGCTTTCTTT
TRBJ2-5,TRBD2,TRBV7-8,NA,CASSLRLAEETQYF,TGTGCCAGCAGCCTACGACTAGCGGAAGAGACCCAGTACTTC
TRBJ2-1,NA,TRBV7-8,many,CASSLGASAHNEQFF,TGTGCCAGCAGCTTAGGGGCTTCAGCACACAATGAGCAGTTCTTC
TRBJ1-2,NA,TRBV28,many,CASRDYGYTF,TGTGCCAGCAGGGACTATGGCTACACCTTC
TRBJ2-3,NA,TRBV4-3,many,CASSQDGALPNTQYF,TGCGCCAGCAGCCAAGATGGAGCCCTTCCGAATACGCAGTATTTT
TRBJ2-2,NA,TRBV6-2/TRBV6-3,many,CASRPERLSGELFF,TGTGCCAGCAGACCCGAAAGACTCTCCGGGGAGCTGTTTTTT
TRBJ2-7,NA,TRBV29-1,many,CSVDWGHSGYEQYF,TGCAGCGTCGATTGGGGACACTCCGGCTACGAGCAGTACTTC
TRBJ2-3,NA,TRBV10-2,many,CASSEIPLRERTDTQYF,TGCGCCAGCAGTGAGATACCTCTCCGCGAGCGCACAGATACGCAGTATTTT
TRBJ1-4,NA,TRBV4-1,once,CASSQYRDGGAEKLFF,TGCGCCAGCAGCCAGTACCGGGACGGGGGAGCCGAAAAACTGTTTTTT
TRBJ2-3,TRBD1,TRBV7-2,once,CASSSDRASTDTQYF,TGTGCCAGCAGCAGCGACAGGGCGAGCACAGATACGCAGTATTTT
TRBJ2-7,TRBD2,TRBV2,NA,CASSESGGEQYF,TGTGCCAGCAGTGAGTCCGGGGGGGAGCAGTACTTC
TRBJ2-7,NA,TRBV6-5,many,CARHVRAYEQYF,TGTGCCAGGCATGTAAGGGCCTACGAGCAGTACTTC
TRBJ1-6,NA,TRBV20-1,NA,CSARDRGNSPLHF,TGCAGTGCTAGAGATAGGGGTAATTCACCCCTCCACTTT
TRBJ1-5,NA,TRBV7-6,NA,CASRPQHF,TGTGCCAGCAGGCCACAGCATTTT